This TCR beta chain was obtained from a study of Tregs in tolerant kidney transplant recipients. Study-wide results and caveats: This study did not directly address biological reproducibility. Some patients' samples used different primers over time, so nucleotide sequences weren't comparable.

The CDR3 has 15 amino acids. Germline CDR1 is SGHRS and CDR2 is YFSETQ. V gave up 0 bases and J gave up 1 base; unmatched junction bases: 4. Unstimulated regulatory T cells (CD4+CD25+CD127-), CD4+CD25- non-regulatory cells, CD4 and CD8 cells were FACS-sorted from thawed PBMCs. Concerning this clone: Antigen unknown.

Profiled with immunoSEQ multiplex PCR; TCRdb holds only in-frame clones, not every one. The profile shows about 94,000 clones, 93% of them singletons. The material sequenced was CD4+ T cells from blood, taken before the transplant. The receptor's source is a human donor who received a combined kidney and bone marrow transplant. The gene calls are TRBV5-1 and TRBJ2-7; TRBD1 matches at 7 bases. CDR3 bases: TGCGCCAGCAGCTTGGCTACAGGGGTTTCCTACGAGCAGTACTTC. Amino acids: CASSLATGVSYEQYF. Together with reference TRBV5-1 and TRBJ2-7, the CDR3 gives the full variable domain: KAGVTQTPRYLIKTRGQQVTLSCSPISGHRSVSWYQQTPGQGLQFLFEYFSETQRNKGNFPGRFSGRQFSNSRSEMNVSTLELGDSALYLCASSLATGVSYEQYFGPGTRLTVT.